This T cell receptor beta chain was sequenced in a study of chemoradiotherapy in HPV16-positive cancers. With regard to this clone: Its antigen is still unknown.

Study-level findings and limits: Functional assays defining HPV-specific T cells used only two HPV16-positive patients. Non-HPV-specific T cells did not expand in tumors during treatment, whereas candidate HPV-specific clones and E7-related motifs did.

Repertoires were sampled repeatedly during chemoradiotherapy. This table comes from immunoSEQ multiplex PCR, and its TCRdb copy is limited to in-frame clones, with some not included. There are roughly 20,000 clones in the sample; roughly 80% occur only once, and approximately 3.5% lies in the top ten. Losses at the gene ends were 1 base for V and 5 bases for J; bases not matched to a gene: 4. Germline assignment: CDR1 MGHRA and CDR2 YSYEKL. This CDR3 has 15 amino acids. The receptor was isolated from a human donor with HPV-associated anogenital cancer. The sequences come from blood, collected from a patient who underwent chemoradiotherapy. This chain links TRBV4-1 with TRBJ2-2; TRBD2 agrees at 7 bases. The CDR3 here is CASSQALAATGELFF. The CDR3 nucleotides read TGCGCCAGCAGCCAAGCCCTAGCGGCTACCGGGGAGCTGTTTTTT.